This TCR beta chain was obtained from a study of beta chain features in type 1 diabetes. General study results and limits: Patients with Type 1 diabetes showed moderately but significantly shorter TCRB CDR3s in all four CD4+ subsets.

Investigators reverse transcribed all isolated RNA, so they sequenced expressed TCRB transcripts. Sequencing used immunoSEQ multiplex PCR; TCRdb keeps in-frame clones, though not all of them. The sample shows under 130,000 clones, 25% to 35% of them seen only once. This clone was found once. Its antigen is undetermined. CDR1 and CDR2 (germline): SNHLY, FYNNEI. Trimming stripped 7 bases from V and 1 base from J, with 8 bases between. The CDR3 loop spans 13 amino acids. V is TRBV2 and J is TRBJ2-1; no reliable D call. This clonotype was obtained from a woman under 30 with type 1 diabetes. Material for sequencing was central memory CD4+ T cells from blood. The CDR3 DNA sequence: TGTGCCAGCAATCGGGTATCCTACAATGAGCAGTTCTTC. It translates to CASNRVSYNEQFF.